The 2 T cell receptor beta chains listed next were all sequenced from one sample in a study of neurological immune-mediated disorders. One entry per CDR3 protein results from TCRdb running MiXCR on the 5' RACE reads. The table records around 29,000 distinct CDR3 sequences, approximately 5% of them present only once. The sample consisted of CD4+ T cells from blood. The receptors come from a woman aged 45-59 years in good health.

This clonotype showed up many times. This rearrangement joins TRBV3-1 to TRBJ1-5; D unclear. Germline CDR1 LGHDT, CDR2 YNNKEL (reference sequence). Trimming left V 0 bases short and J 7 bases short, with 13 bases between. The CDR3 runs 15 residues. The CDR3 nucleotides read TGTGCCAGCAGCCAAGATTCGCGGGGTCGGCAGCCCCAGCATTTT. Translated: CASSQDSRGRQPQHF.

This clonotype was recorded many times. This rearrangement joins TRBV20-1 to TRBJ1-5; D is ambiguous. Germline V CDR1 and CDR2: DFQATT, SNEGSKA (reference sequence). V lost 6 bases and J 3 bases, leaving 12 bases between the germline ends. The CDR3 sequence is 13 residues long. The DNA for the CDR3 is TGCAGTGCCGAACAGACGAACAATCAGCCCCAGCATTTT. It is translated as CSAEQTNNQPQHF.